The sequence of this T cell receptor (beta chain) was determined in a study of early stage breast cancer tumors. The study, taken as a whole, reports: Tumors had approximately 2.7-fold higher T cell density and higher clonality than adjacent normal breast tissue.

This clone was seen just once. What it recognizes is unknown. Sequenced by immunoSEQ multiplex PCR; TCRdb stores in-frame clones only, minus some. The sample shows about 72,000 clones, roughly 80% of them seen only once. The sequence derives from a person aged 55 to 75 with breast cancer. The sample was blood.

CDR3 in DNA: TGTGCCAGCAGCTTAAGGACATGGAGCAATCAGCCCCAGCATTTT. It yields the protein CASSLRTWSNQPQHF. The chain couples TRBV5-8 to TRBJ1-5; D is possibly TRBD1 (5 bases). CDR1 and CDR2 (germline): SGHTS, YDEGEE. V lost 2 bases to trimming and J lost 1 base, with 10 bases between them. CDR3 length: 15 amino acids.